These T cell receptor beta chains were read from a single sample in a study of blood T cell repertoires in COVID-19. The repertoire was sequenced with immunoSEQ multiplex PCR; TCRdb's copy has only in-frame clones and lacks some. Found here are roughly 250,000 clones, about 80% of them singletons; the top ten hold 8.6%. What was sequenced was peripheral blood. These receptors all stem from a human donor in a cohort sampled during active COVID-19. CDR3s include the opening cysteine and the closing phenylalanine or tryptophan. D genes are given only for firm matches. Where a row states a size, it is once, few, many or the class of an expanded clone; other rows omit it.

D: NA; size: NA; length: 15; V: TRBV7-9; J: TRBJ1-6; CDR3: CASSLAGGVSSPLHF; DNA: TGTGCCAGCAGCTTAGCGGGAGGGGTCAGTTCACCCCTCCACTTT
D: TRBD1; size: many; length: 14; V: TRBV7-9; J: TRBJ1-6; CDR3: CASSTDRGDSPLHF; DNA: TGTGCCAGCAGCACCGACAGGGGAGATTCACCCCTCCACTTT
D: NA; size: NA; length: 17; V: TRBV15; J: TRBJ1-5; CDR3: CATSRKTSVYSNQPQHF; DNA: TGTGCCACCAGCAGAAAGACATCAGTTTATAGCAATCAGCCCCAGCATTTT
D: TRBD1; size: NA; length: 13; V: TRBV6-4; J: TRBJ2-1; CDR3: CASSGVAGGEQFF; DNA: TGTGCCAGCAGTGGTGTAGCAGGGGGTGAGCAGTTCTTC
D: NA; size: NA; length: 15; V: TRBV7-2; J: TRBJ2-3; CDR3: CASTAGGFPQIRQYF; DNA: TGTGCCAGCACGGCAGGTGGATTCCCCCAGATCAGGCAGTATTTT
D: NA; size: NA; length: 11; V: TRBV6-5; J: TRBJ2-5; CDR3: CASIHGETQYF; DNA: TGTGCCAGCATTCACGGAGAGACCCAGTACTTC
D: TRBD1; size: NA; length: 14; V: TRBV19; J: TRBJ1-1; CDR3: CATRKGGGNTEAFF; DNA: TGTGCCACCCGTAAAGGGGGCGGGAACACTGAAGCTTTCTTT
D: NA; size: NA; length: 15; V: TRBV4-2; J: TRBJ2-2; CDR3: CASSQDGLNTGELFF; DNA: TGTGCCAGCAGCCAGGACGGACTTAACACCGGGGAGCTGTTTTTT
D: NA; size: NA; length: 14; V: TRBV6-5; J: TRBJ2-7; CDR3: CASSYYRGKTEQYF; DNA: TGTGCCAGCAGTTACTATCGGGGGAAGACGGAGCAGTACTTC
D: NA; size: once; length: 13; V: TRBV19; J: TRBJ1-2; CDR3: CASSETGYYGYTF; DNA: TGTGCCAGTAGCGAGACAGGTTACTATGGCTACACCTTC
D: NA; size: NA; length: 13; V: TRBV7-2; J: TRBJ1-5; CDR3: CASSGGPDQPQHF; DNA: TGTGCCAGCAGCGGAGGCCCGGATCAGCCCCAGCATTTT
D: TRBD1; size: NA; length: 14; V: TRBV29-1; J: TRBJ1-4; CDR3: CSVRPRGHNEKLFF; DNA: TGCAGCGTCCGCCCGAGGGGGCATAATGAAAAACTGTTTTTT
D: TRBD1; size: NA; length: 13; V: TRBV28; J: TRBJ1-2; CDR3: CASSSGGPYGYTF; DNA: TGTGCCAGCAGTTCAGGGGGGCCCTATGGCTACACCTTC
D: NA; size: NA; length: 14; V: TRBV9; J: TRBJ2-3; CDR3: CASSQGVHGDTQYF; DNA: TGTGCCAGCAGCCAGGGCGTGCATGGGGATACGCAGTATTTT
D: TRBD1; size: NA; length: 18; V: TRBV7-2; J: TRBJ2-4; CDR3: CASSLGSGQGPIGGIQYF; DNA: TGTGCCAGCAGCCTCGGCTCTGGACAGGGGCCAATTGGTGGCATTCAGTACTTC
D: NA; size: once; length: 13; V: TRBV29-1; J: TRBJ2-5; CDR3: CSATWSSVETQYF; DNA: TGCAGCGCCACGTGGAGTAGCGTGGAGACCCAGTACTTC
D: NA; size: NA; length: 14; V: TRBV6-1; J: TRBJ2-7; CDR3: CASSEGGARNEQYF; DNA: TGTGCCAGCAGTGAGGGGGGGGCGCGCAACGAGCAGTACTTC
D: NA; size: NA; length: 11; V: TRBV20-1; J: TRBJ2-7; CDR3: CSGWGLNEQYF; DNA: TGCAGTGGCTGGGGGCTTAACGAGCAGTACTTC
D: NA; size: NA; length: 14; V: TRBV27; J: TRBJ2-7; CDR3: CASSLTVRAYEQYF; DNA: TGTGCCAGCAGTTTAACTGTAAGAGCCTACGAGCAGTACTTC
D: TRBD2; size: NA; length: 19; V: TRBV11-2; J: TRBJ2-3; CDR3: CASSSLPGWGGRTPDTQYF; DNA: TGTGCCAGCAGCTCACTCCCCGGGTGGGGCGGGAGAACCCCCGATACGCAGTATTTT
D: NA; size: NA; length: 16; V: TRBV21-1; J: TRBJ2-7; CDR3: CASSKKGSSGPGEQYF; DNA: TGTGCCAGCAGCAAAAAGGGGTCTAGCGGGCCCGGAGAGCAGTACTTC
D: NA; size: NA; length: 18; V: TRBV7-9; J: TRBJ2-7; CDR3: CASSYHAGRPTYFYEQYF; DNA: TGTGCCAGCAGCTACCATGCAGGGCGGCCTACATACTTCTACGAGCAGTACTTC
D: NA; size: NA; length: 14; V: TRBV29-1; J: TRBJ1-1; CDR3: CSVVRPGVGTEAFF; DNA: TGCAGCGTTGTACGGCCAGGGGTGGGTACTGAAGCTTTCTTT
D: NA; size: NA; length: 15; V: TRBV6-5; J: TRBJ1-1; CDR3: CASNLGDYGNTEAFF; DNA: TGTGCCAGCAACCTAGGGGATTACGGGAACACTGAAGCTTTCTTT
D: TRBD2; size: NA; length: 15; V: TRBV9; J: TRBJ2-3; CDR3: CASSRTSGGADTQYF; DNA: TGTGCCAGCAGCCGGACTAGCGGGGGAGCAGATACGCAGTATTTT
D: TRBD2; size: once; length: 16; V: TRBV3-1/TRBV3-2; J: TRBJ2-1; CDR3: CASSYSGRAPYNEQFF; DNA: TGTGCCAGCAGTTACAGCGGGAGAGCCCCCTACAATGAGCAGTTCTTC
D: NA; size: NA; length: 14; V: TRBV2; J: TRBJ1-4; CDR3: CASNRGTVNEKLFF; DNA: TGTGCCAGCAATCGGGGGACGGTTAATGAAAAACTGTTTTTT
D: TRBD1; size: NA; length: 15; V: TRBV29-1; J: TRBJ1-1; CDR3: CSAMGAGGPNTEAFF; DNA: TGCAGCGCCATGGGAGCAGGGGGCCCGAACACTGAAGCTTTCTTT
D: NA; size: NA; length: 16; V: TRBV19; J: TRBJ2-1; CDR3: CASSIPPGSSYNEQFF; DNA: TGTGCCAGTAGTATCCCGCCAGGCAGCTCCTACAATGAGCAGTTCTTC
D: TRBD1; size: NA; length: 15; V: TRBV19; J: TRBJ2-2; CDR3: CASRTGGTGTGELFF; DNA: TGTGCCAGCAGAACAGGGGGCACGGGCACCGGGGAGCTGTTTTTT
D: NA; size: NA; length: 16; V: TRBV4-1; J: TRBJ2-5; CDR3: CASSQDSGRLIETQYF; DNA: TGCGCCAGCAGCCAAGATTCAGGGCGGCTTATAGAGACCCAGTACTTC